Listed below are T cell receptor beta chains from one sample, sequenced in a study of spatial heterogeneity in lung cancer. TCRdb redid the calling of the 5' RACE reads with MiXCR, one entry per CDR3 protein. The sample yields about 50,000 distinct CDR3 sequences, about 7.4% seen once. The source was PBMCs, collected at surgery. Receptors originate from a female donor with early-stage non-small cell lung cancer. CDR3s include the opening cysteine and the closing phenylalanine or tryptophan. The D gene is left open where the match is weak. Only some rows state a clone size, as once, few, many or a class for expanded clones.

j_gene | abundance | d_gene | v_gene | CDR3aa | CDR3nt
TRBJ1-2 | NA | NA | TRBV10-3 | CATRSGDGYTF | TGTGCCACAAGGTCGGGGGATGGCTACACCTTC
TRBJ2-7 | few | NA | TRBV4-3 | CASSQYRGYEQYF | TGCGCCAGCAGCCAATATCGGGGGTACGAGCAGTACTTC
TRBJ1-5 | many | NA | TRBV24-1 | CATSDSSKAGGNQPQHF | TGTGCCACCAGTGATTCTTCTAAGGCAGGTGGGAATCAGCCCCAGCATTTT
TRBJ2-1 | many | TRBD2 | TRBV12-3/TRBV12-4 | CASRLLGLANEQFF | TGTGCCAGCAGACTCCTTGGACTAGCCAATGAGCAGTTCTTC
TRBJ2-1 | many | NA | TRBV6-2/TRBV6-3 | CASSPPITGYNEQFF | TGTGCCAGCAGTCCCCCGATAACCGGCTACAATGAGCAGTTCTTC
TRBJ2-3 | NA | NA | TRBV29-1 | CSVGRGWGDTQYF | TGCAGCGTTGGCAGGGGTTGGGGTGATACGCAGTATTTT
TRBJ2-7 | many | NA | TRBV7-2 | CASSLNFAVEQYF | TGTGCCAGCAGCTTAAATTTCGCGGTCGAGCAGTACTTC
TRBJ2-7 | few | NA | TRBV27 | CASTGGRSNEQYF | TGTGCCAGCACAGGGGGGCGGTCCAACGAGCAGTACTTC
TRBJ2-3 | NA | NA | TRBV6-2/TRBV6-3 | CASSYVRQSRTDTQYF | TGTGCCAGCAGTTACGTACGACAGTCACGCACAGATACGCAGTATTTT
TRBJ2-2 | many | NA | TRBV5-4 | CASSPRQTANTGELFF | TGTGCCAGCAGCCCGCGACAGACCGCGAACACCGGGGAGCTGTTTTTT
TRBJ2-1 | many | NA | TRBV2 | CAGKDKHNEQFF | TGTGCCGGGAAAGACAAACACAATGAGCAGTTCTTC
TRBJ2-7 | many | TRBD2 | TRBV28 | CASSRAGGVYEQYF | TGTGCCAGCAGTCGAGCGGGGGGGGTCTACGAGCAGTACTTC
TRBJ2-2 | NA | NA | TRBV2 | CASRRGRGRAGELFF | TGTGCCAGCCGGAGAGGGAGGGGGCGAGCTGGGGAGCTGTTTTTT
TRBJ2-4 | NA | NA | TRBV7-6 | CASSPGGRINIQYF | TGTGCCAGCAGCCCCGGGGGGCGGATAAACATTCAGTACTTC
TRBJ2-2 | NA | NA | TRBV6-2/TRBV6-3 | CASSFTLGGAGELFF | TGTGCCAGCAGTTTCACACTGGGAGGCGCCGGGGAGCTGTTTTTT
TRBJ1-2 | many | TRBD1 | TRBV5-5 | CASSSWTGDYGYTF | TGTGCCAGCAGCTCGTGGACAGGCGACTATGGCTACACCTTC
TRBJ2-3 | many | NA | TRBV7-2 | CASSLVGGGGQTDTQYF | TGTGCCAGCAGCTTAGTCGGCGGCGGGGGCCAGACAGATACGCAGTATTTT
TRBJ2-5 | NA | NA | TRBV7-2 | CASSLALSGGWETQYF | TGTGCCAGCAGCTTAGCGTTGTCCGGGGGCTGGGAGACCCAGTACTTC
TRBJ2-5 | many | NA | TRBV4-1 | CASSHRTTQETQYF | TGCGCCAGCAGCCACCGGACAACGCAAGAGACCCAGTACTTC
TRBJ2-1 | NA | NA | TRBV27 | CASKPWDASSSYNEQFF | TGTGCCAGCAAACCTTGGGACGCCTCTAGCTCCTACAATGAGCAGTTCTTC
TRBJ2-5 | few | TRBD2 | TRBV6-5 | CASRKPSGEETQYF | TGTGCCAGCAGAAAGCCTAGCGGTGAAGAGACCCAGTACTTC
TRBJ2-3 | NA | NA | TRBV5-1 | CASSLVDGSTDTQYF | TGCGCCAGCAGCTTGGTGGACGGAAGCACAGATACGCAGTATTTT
TRBJ2-1 | few | NA | TRBV29-1 | CSVGHSSYNEQFF | TGCAGCGTTGGCCACAGCTCCTACAATGAGCAGTTCTTC
TRBJ2-5 | few | TRBD2 | TRBV5-6 | CASSLVAGGQWETQYF | TGTGCCAGCAGCTTGGTAGCGGGGGGCCAGTGGGAGACCCAGTACTTC
TRBJ2-6 | NA | NA | TRBV7-2 | CASSRGQPGANVLTF | TGTGCCAGCAGCCGAGGACAACCTGGGGCCAACGTCCTGACTTTC
TRBJ1-5 | many | NA | TRBV3-1 | CASSQTGQPQHF | TGTGCCAGCAGCCAAACTGGTCAGCCCCAGCATTTT
TRBJ1-1 | NA | TRBD1 | TRBV6-1 | CASMEQGTLNTEAFF | TGTGCCAGCATGGAACAGGGGACCTTGAACACTGAAGCTTTCTTT
TRBJ2-1 | many | NA | TRBV14 | CASSQDLGGLIHNEQFF | TGTGCCAGCAGCCAAGATCTTGGCGGCCTGATCCACAATGAGCAGTTCTTC
TRBJ1-1 | few | NA | TRBV29-1 | CSARRGGAGTEAFF | TGCAGCGCCCGTCGGGGAGGTGCGGGCACTGAAGCTTTCTTT
TRBJ2-7 | NA | TRBD1 | TRBV13 | CASSLRGQGAYEQYF | TGTGCCAGCAGCCTAAGGGGACAGGGTGCCTACGAGCAGTACTTC
TRBJ2-7 | many | NA | TRBV6-5 | CASSSSTGTYEQYF | TGTGCCAGCAGCTCCTCGACGGGAACCTACGAGCAGTACTTC
TRBJ2-2 | NA | NA | TRBV9 | CASSVVSSGELFF | TGTGCCAGCAGCGTAGTATCTAGCGGGGAGCTGTTTTTT
TRBJ1-5 | few | NA | TRBV9 | CASSGGGRDQPQHF | TGTGCCAGCAGCGGGGGGGGAAGAGACCAGCCCCAGCATTTT
TRBJ1-6 | few | NA | TRBV28 | CASKIRDGFGTLHF | TGTGCCAGCAAAATCCGGGACGGGTTCGGGACCCTCCACTTT
TRBJ1-1 | many | NA | TRBV12-3/TRBV12-4 | CASSFGGNTEAFF | TGTGCCAGCAGTTTCGGCGGGAACACTGAAGCTTTCTTT
TRBJ2-5 | many | NA | TRBV28 | CASSSPGRETQYF | TGTGCCAGCAGTTCCCCGGGGCGAGAGACCCAGTACTTC
TRBJ1-5 | few | TRBD1 | TRBV12-3/TRBV12-4 | CASSSGTGDNQPQHF | TGTGCCAGCAGTTCAGGGACAGGGGATAATCAGCCCCAGCATTTT
TRBJ2-7 | many | NA | TRBV12-3/TRBV12-4 | CASSLEVGGYYEQYF | TGTGCCAGCAGTTTAGAGGTAGGGGGGTACTACGAGCAGTACTTC
TRBJ2-6 | NA | NA | TRBV29-1 | CSVEGSSNSGANVLTF | TGCAGCGTTGAGGGGAGCTCCAACTCTGGGGCCAACGTCCTGACTTTC
TRBJ2-2 | NA | TRBD1 | TRBV5-1 | CASRGGQERTGELFF | TGCGCCAGCAGAGGGGGACAGGAGAGGACCGGGGAGCTGTTTTTT
TRBJ2-5 | few | NA | TRBV6-6 | CASSNTGRETQYF | TGTGCCAGCAGCAACACAGGGAGAGAGACCCAGTACTTC
TRBJ2-7 | few | TRBD2 | TRBV9 | CASSTSGGGAGDEQYF | TGTGCCAGCAGTACTAGCGGGGGGGGGGCTGGCGACGAGCAGTACTTC
TRBJ1-1 | few | TRBD1 | TRBV20-1 | CSAKTGNTEAFF | TGCAGTGCCAAGACAGGGAATACTGAAGCTTTCTTT
TRBJ1-2 | many | TRBD1 | TRBV20-1 | CSAGQGAIYGYTF | TGCAGTGCAGGACAGGGGGCGATCTATGGCTACACCTTC
TRBJ2-2 | many | NA | TRBV6-5 | CASSYRQGWVANTGELFF | TGTGCCAGCAGTTACAGGCAGGGTTGGGTGGCGAACACCGGGGAGCTGTTTTTT
TRBJ1-1 | NA | TRBD1 | TRBV7-6 | CASSLVGTGDMNTEAFF | TGTGCCAGCAGCTTAGTGGGGACAGGGGACATGAACACTGAAGCTTTCTTT
TRBJ2-1 | NA | NA | TRBV7-2 | CASSLGFRPEQFF | TGTGCCAGCAGCTTAGGATTCAGGCCTGAGCAGTTCTTC
TRBJ2-1 | many | TRBD2 | TRBV5-1 | CASSQTGLEGYNEQFF | TGCGCCAGCAGCCAAACGGGACTAGAGGGCTACAATGAGCAGTTCTTC
TRBJ2-1 | NA | NA | TRBV7-2 | CASSLEARNRAPNF | TGTGCCAGCAGCTTAGAGGCCAGGAACAGGGCGCCAAACTTC
TRBJ2-3 | many | TRBD2 | TRBV6-6 | CASSMTSGGAGDTQYF | TGTGCCAGCAGTATGACTAGCGGGGGGGCGGGTGATACGCAGTATTTT
TRBJ1-5 | NA | TRBD1 | TRBV27 | CASRSGQQSNQPQHF | TGTGCCAGCAGGTCGGGACAGCAGAGCAATCAGCCCCAGCATTTT
TRBJ1-1 | many | NA | TRBV11-2 | CASSSQGRFSTEAFF | TGTGCCAGCAGCTCCCAGGGGAGGTTTTCTACTGAAGCTTTCTTT
TRBJ2-7 | few | NA | TRBV19 | CASSARDGSYEQYF | TGTGCCAGTAGTGCCAGGGACGGTTCCTACGAGCAGTACTTC
TRBJ1-5 | NA | NA | TRBV4-3 | CASSQDSRGNQPQHF | TGCGCCAGCAGCCAAGACAGCCGAGGCAATCAGCCCCAGCATTTT
TRBJ2-7 | few | NA | TRBV20-1 | CSASAWGTNEQYF | TGCAGTGCTAGCGCTTGGGGAACGAACGAGCAGTACTTC
TRBJ1-2 | few | NA | TRBV7-8 | CASSLDRRVANYGYTF | TGTGCCAGCAGCTTAGATCGGAGGGTTGCTAACTATGGCTACACCTTC
TRBJ1-2 | few | NA | TRBV11-2 | CASSLGPKNGYTF | TGTGCCAGCAGCTTAGGACCGAAGAATGGCTACACCTTC